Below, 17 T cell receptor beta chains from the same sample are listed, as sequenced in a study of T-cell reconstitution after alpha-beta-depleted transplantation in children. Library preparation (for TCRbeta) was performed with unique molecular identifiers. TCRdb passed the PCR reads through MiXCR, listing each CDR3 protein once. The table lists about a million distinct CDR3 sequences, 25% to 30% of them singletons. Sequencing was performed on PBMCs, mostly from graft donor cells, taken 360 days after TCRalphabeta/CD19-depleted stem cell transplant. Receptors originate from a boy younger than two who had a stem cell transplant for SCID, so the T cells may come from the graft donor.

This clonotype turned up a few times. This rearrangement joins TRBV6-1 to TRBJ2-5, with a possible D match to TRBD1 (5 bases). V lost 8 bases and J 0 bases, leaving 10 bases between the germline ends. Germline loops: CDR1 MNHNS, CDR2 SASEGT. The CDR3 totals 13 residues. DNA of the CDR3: TGTGCCAGCGGGGCAGCGAACCAAGAGACCCAGTACTTC. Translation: CASGAANQETQYF.

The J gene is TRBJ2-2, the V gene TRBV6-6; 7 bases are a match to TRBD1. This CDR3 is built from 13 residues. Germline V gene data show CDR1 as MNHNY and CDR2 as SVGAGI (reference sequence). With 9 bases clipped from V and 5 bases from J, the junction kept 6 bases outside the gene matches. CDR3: CASQTGWTGELFF. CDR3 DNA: TGTGCCAGTCAGACAGGGTGGACCGGGGAGCTGTTTTTT.

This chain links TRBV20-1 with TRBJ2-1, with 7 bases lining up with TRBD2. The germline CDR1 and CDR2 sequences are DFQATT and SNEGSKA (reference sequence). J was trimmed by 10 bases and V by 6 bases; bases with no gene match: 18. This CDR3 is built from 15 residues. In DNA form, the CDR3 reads TGCAGTGCAAAACCGGGAGGCGGACGGGGCGGGGAGCAGTTCTTC. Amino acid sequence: CSAKPGGGRGGEQFF.

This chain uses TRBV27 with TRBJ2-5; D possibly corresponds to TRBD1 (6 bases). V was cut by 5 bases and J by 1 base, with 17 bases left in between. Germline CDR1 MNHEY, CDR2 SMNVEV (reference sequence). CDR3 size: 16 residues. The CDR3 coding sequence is TGTGCCAGCAGTCTAACAGGGTTCTCGGTCCAAGAGACCCAGTACTTC. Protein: CASSLTGFSVQETQYF.

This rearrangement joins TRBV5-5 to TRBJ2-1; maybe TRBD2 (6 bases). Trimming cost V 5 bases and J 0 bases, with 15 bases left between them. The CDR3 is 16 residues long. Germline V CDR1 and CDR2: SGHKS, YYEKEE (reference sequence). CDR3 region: CASSPEGRSSYNEQFF. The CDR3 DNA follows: TGTGCCAGCAGTCCGGAGGGCCGATCCTCCTACAATGAGCAGTTCTTC.

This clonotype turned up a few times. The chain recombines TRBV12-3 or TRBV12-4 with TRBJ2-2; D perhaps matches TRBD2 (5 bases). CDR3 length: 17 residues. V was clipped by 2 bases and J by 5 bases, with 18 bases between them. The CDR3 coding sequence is TGTGCCAGCAGTTTATGGCGGATGGACTCGACAACCGGGGAGCTGTTTTTT. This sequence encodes CASSLWRMDSTTGELFF.

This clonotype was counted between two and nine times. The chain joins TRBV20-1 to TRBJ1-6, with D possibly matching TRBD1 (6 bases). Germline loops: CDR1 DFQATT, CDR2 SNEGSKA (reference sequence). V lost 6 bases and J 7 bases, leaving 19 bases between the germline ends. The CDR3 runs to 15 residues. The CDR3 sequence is CSASWGGRRNSPLHF. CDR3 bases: TGCAGTGCCTCATGGGGGGGGCGCAGAAATTCACCCCTCCACTTT.

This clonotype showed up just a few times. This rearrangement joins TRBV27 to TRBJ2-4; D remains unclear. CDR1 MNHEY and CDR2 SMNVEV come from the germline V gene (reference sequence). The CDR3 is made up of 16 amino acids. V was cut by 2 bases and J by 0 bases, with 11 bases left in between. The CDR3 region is CASSLRRPAAKNIQYF. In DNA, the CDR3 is TGTGCCAGCAGTTTACGCAGACCTGCAGCCAAAAACATTCAGTACTTC.

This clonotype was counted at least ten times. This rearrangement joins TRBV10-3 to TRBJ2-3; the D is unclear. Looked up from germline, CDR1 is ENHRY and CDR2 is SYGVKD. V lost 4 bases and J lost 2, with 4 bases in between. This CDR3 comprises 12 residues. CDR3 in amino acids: CAISGNTDTQYF. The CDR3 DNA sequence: TGTGCCATCAGTGGGAACACAGATACGCAGTATTTT.

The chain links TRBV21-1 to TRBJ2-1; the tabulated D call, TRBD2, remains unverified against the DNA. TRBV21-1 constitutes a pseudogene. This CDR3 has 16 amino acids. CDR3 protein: CASSKAKGLAYNEQFF. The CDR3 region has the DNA TGTGCCAGCAGCAAAGCTAAGGGACTAGCCTACAATGAGCAGTTCTTC.

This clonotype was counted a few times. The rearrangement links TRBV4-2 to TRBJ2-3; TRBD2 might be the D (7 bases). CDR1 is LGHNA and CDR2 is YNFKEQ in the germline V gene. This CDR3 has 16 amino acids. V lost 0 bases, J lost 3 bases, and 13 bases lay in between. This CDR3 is CASSQDRGGRTDTQYF. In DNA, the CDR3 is TGTGCCAGCAGCCAAGATAGGGGGGGTCGAACAGATACGCAGTATTTT.

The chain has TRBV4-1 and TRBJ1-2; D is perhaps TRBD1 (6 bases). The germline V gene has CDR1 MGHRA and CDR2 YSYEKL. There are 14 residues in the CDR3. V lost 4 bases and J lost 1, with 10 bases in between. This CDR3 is CASSPGQINYGYTF. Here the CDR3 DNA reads TGCGCCAGCAGCCCTGGACAGATTAACTATGGCTACACCTTC.

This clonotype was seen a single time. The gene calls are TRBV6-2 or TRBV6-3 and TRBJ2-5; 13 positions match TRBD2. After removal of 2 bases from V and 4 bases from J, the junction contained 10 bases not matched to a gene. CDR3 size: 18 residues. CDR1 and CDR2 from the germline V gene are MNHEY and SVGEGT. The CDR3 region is CASSYKTSGGKGAETQYF. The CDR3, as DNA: TGTGCCAGCAGTTACAAGACTAGCGGGGGGAAGGGCGCAGAGACCCAGTACTTC.

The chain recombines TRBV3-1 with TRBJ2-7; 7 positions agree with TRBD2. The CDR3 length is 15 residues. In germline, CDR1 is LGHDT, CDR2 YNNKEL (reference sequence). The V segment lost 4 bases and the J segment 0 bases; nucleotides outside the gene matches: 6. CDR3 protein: CASSPGTTSSYEQYF. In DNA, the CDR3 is TGTGCCAGCAGCCCCGGGACTACGAGCTCCTACGAGCAGTACTTC.

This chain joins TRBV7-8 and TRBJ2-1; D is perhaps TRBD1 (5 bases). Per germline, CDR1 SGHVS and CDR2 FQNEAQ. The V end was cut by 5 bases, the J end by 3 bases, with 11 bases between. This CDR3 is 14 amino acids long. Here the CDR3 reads CASSPAGFYNEQFF. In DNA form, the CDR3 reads TGTGCCAGCAGCCCCGCAGGGTTCTACAATGAGCAGTTCTTC.

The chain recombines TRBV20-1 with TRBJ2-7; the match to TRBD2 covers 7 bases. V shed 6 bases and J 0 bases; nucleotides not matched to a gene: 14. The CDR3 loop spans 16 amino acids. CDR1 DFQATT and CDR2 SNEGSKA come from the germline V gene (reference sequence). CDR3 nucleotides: TGCAGTGCGCCCAGACCGGGACTACTCGCCTCCTACGAGCAGTACTTC. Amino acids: CSAPRPGLLASYEQYF.

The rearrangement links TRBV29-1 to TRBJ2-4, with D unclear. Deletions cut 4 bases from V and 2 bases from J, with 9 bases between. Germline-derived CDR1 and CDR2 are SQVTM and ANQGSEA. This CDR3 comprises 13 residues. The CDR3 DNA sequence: TGCAGCGTTGGGGGTTCAACCAAAAACATTCAGTACTTC. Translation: CSVGGSTKNIQYF. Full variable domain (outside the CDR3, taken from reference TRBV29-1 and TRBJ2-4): SAVISQKPSRDICQRGTSLTIQCQVDSQVTMMFWYRQQPGQSLTLIATANQGSEATYESGFVIDKFPISRPNLTFSTLTVSNMSPEDSSIYLCSVGGSTKNIQYFGAGTRLSVL.